The TCR beta chain under discussion was sequenced for a study of blood T cell repertoires in COVID-19. Turning to the study itself: PBMCs, B-cell-depleted T cells, or T cells provided the cDNA or gDNA that made up the material.

CDR1 is LGHNA, CDR2 YSLEER, per germline. The CDR3 consists of 13 residues. V was clipped by 6 bases and J by 3 bases; unmatched bases: 3. Clones were read by immunoSEQ multiplex PCR, and TCRdb kept only the in-frame ones, dropping some. This table holds about 66,000 clones, over 75% found once. The J gene is TRBJ1-1, the V gene TRBV4-3, with TRBD1 matching 8 bases. Sequencing was done on a sample of peripheral blood. The receptor's source is a human donor in a cohort sampled during active COVID-19. CDR3 residues: CASRVTGDTEAFF. The CDR3 region has the DNA TGCGCCAGCAGGGTGACAGGGGACACTGAAGCTTTCTTT.